The 24 T cell receptor beta chains below all came from one sample that was sequenced in a study of T cell changes during pregnancy in multiple sclerosis. Generated by immunoSEQ multiplex PCR, the TCRdb table keeps only in-frame clones and is missing some. The sample yields approximately 82,000 clones, under 95% seen once. The material was CD4+ T cells from peripheral blood mononuclear cells, obtained in the second trimester of pregnancy. The receptors shown here come from a female donor with multiple sclerosis, enrolled in a pregnancy study.

V and J are TRBV28 and TRBJ2-1, with D possibly TRBD1 on 5 matching bases. CDR3 length equals 15 residues. Trimming took off 3 bases at V and 6 bases at J, with 15 bases between the two ends. Germline V lookup: CDR1 MDHEN, CDR2 SYDVKM. The CDR3 sequence: CASSLSGKRVNEQFF. For the CDR3, the DNA is TGTGCCAGCAGTTTGTCAGGGAAAAGAGTCAATGAGCAGTTCTTC.

This rearrangement joins TRBV19 to TRBJ1-2; a possible D gene is TRBD1 (5 bases). The CDR3 is 13 amino acids. From germline, CDR1 is LNHDA and CDR2 SQIVND (reference sequence). Trimming shortened V by 11 bases and J by 7 bases, and 20 bases separated the two germline ends. This CDR3 reads CASGSLFLRGYTF. The CDR3 nucleotides read TGTGCCTCAGGGTCACTCTTTCTCCGTGGCTACACCTTC.

The chain recombines TRBV28 with TRBJ2-7; 8 bases are a match to TRBD2. Germline assignment: CDR1 MDHEN and CDR2 SYDVKM. The V segment lost 2 bases and the J segment 6 bases; nucleotides outside the gene matches: 9. This CDR3 region has 15 residues. CDR3 protein: CASSLLAGRAGEQYF. CDR3 in DNA: TGTGCCAGCAGTTTACTGGCCGGGAGGGCCGGCGAGCAGTACTTC.

The chain has TRBV7-8 and TRBJ2-7, with D tentatively TRBD1 (6 bases). This CDR3 comprises 17 residues. Trimming left V 4 bases short and J 2 bases short, with 21 bases between. Germline CDR1 SGHVS, CDR2 FQNEAQ. The CDR3 sequence: CASSYHRDTGPTYEQYF. For the CDR3, the DNA is TGTGCCAGCAGCTATCACCGGGACACAGGTCCCACCTACGAGCAGTACTTC.

The V and J genes are TRBV27 and TRBJ1-1; D is undetermined. The CDR3 totals 14 residues. Germline V CDR1 and CDR2: MNHEY, SMNVEV (reference sequence). V dropped 5 bases and J dropped 4 bases, with 14 bases sitting between them. The CDR3 reads CASSTRESVTEAFF. As DNA, the CDR3 is TGTGCCAGCAGTACGCGAGAGTCGGTCACTGAAGCTTTCTTT.

The chain has TRBV6-5 and TRBJ1-2; D not resolved. This CDR3 comprises 13 residues. Per germline, CDR1 MNHEY and CDR2 SVGAGI. Trimming left V 5 bases short and J 4 bases short, with 11 bases between. The CDR3 loop is CASSTTNSYGYTF. CDR3 in DNA: TGTGCCAGCAGTACGACAAACAGCTATGGCTACACCTTC.

The chain recombines TRBV7-9 with TRBJ1-2, with unresolved D. This CDR3 is built from 14 residues. Trimming stripped 1 base from V and 5 bases from J, with 11 bases between. The germline CDR1 and CDR2 sequences are SEHNR and FQNEAQ (reference sequence). This chain's CDR3 is CASSLGGEWYGYTF. In DNA form, the CDR3 reads TGTGCCAGCAGCTTAGGGGGAGAATGGTATGGCTACACCTTC. The variable domain in full, with the rest retrieved from reference TRBV7-9 and TRBJ1-2, is DTGVSQNPRHKITKRGQNVTFRCDPISEHNRLYWYRQTLGQGPEFLTYFQNEAQLEKSRLLSDRFSAERPKGSFSTLEIQRTEQGDSAMYLCASSLGGEWYGYTFGSGTRLTVV.

This rearrangement joins TRBV11-2 to TRBJ2-5; 7 bases are a match to TRBD1. The CDR3 sequence is 15 residues long. Trimming removed 0 bases from V and 6 bases from J; junction bases left unmatched: 7. Per the germline V gene, CDR1 is SGHAT and CDR2 is FQNNGV. The CDR3 protein is CASSLDRGMGKTQYF. In DNA, the CDR3 is TGTGCCAGCAGCTTAGACAGGGGGATGGGAAAGACCCAGTACTTC.

This rearrangement joins TRBV19 to TRBJ2-2; perhaps TRBD2 as D (6 bases). Trimming shortened V by 1 base and J by 3 bases, and 12 bases separated the two germline ends. This CDR3 spans 16 amino acids. In germline, CDR1 is LNHDA, CDR2 SQIVND (reference sequence). The CDR3 is CASSIVGGSDTGELFF. DNA for the CDR3: TGTGCCAGTAGTATAGTGGGGGGAAGTGACACCGGGGAGCTGTTTTTT.

The sample holds one count of this clone. The chain carries TRBV30 and TRBJ1-4; D is ambiguous. The V end lost 0 bases, the J end lost 8 bases, and 10 bases lay between the germline ends. The CDR3 covers 13 residues. The germline gives CDR1 GTSNPN, CDR2 SVGIG (reference sequence). DNA for the CDR3: TGTGCCTGGAGTGTACCGTTGCGAGAAAAACTGTTTTTT. Translating gives CAWSVPLREKLFF.

The rearrangement uses TRBV28 and TRBJ1-4; 7 nucleotides line up with TRBD1. Germline CDR1 MDHEN, CDR2 SYDVKM. V dropped 7 bases and J dropped 8; count of bases not matched to a gene: 10. CDR3 length: 14 residues. CDR3 nucleotides: TGTGCCAGCACCTTACAGGGGTCAAGGGAAAAACTGTTTTTT. It specifies CASTLQGSREKLFF.

The chain combines TRBV7-9 with TRBJ2-7; D not certain. Trimming removed 3 bases at V and 3 bases at J, with 9 bases between. Per germline, CDR1 SEHNR and CDR2 FQNEAQ (reference sequence). The CDR3 loop spans 13 amino acids. CDR3 sequence reads: CASSFLAFYEQYF. CDR3 bases: TGTGCCAGCAGCTTTTTAGCCTTCTACGAGCAGTACTTC.

The rearrangement links TRBV29-1 to TRBJ1-1; the D gene is possibly TRBD1 (6 bases). The germline CDR1 and CDR2 sequences are SQVTM and ANQGSEA. Trimming took off 5 bases at V and 9 bases at J, with 10 bases between the two ends. This CDR3 has 10 amino acids. The CDR3 DNA reads TGCAGCGTTTTGGGGGCTCAAGCTTTCTTT. This codes for CSVLGAQAFF.

The DNA for the CDR3 is TGCGCCAGCAGCTTGGGGGGGGATCGCACAGATACGCAGTATTTT. It yields the protein CASSLGGDRTDTQYF. The gene calls are TRBV5-1 and TRBJ2-3; D may be TRBD2 (6 bases). This CDR3 is 15 amino acids long. Germline loops: CDR1 SGHRS, CDR2 YFSETQ. The V and J ends lost 0 bases and 1 base respectively, with 9 bases between them.

The chain joins TRBV2 to TRBJ2-5; D is perhaps TRBD1 (5 bases). Germline values: CDR1 SNHLY, CDR2 FYNNEI. Trimming cost V 1 base and J 1 base, with 10 bases left between them. The CDR3 has 15 residues. CDR3 DNA sequence: TGTGCCAGCAGTGAAGTCAGGACAAGCCAAGAGACCCAGTACTTC. This gives the protein CASSEVRTSQETQYF.

This chain connects TRBV7-6 to TRBJ2-7; D gene unclear. In germline, CDR1 is SGHVS, CDR2 FNYEAQ. This CDR3 spans 14 amino acids. V lost 1 base and J 3 bases, leaving 10 bases between the germline ends. The CDR3 here is CASSLGADLYEQYF. For the CDR3, the DNA is TGTGCCAGCAGCTTAGGGGCAGACCTCTACGAGCAGTACTTC. The full variable domain, its missing parts supplied by reference TRBV7-6 and TRBJ2-7, is GAGVSQSPRYKVTKRGQDVALRCDPISGHVSLYWYRQALGQGPEFLTYFNYEAQQDKSGLPNDRFSAERPEGSISTLTIQRTEQRDSAMYRCASSLGADLYEQYFGPGTRLTVT.

The gene calls are TRBV5-4 and TRBJ2-1; 10 bases map to TRBD2. Germline-derived CDR1 and CDR2 are SGHNT and YYREEE (reference sequence). The CDR3 is made up of 15 amino acids. V trimming: 4 bases; J trimming: 10 bases; junction bases outside the gene matches: 11. The CDR3 coding sequence is TGTGCCAGCAGCGGGAGCGGGGGGGCCGTAGGCGAGCAGTTCTTC. This translates into CASSGSGGAVGEQFF.

The CDR3 region has the DNA TGCGCCAGCAGCTTGCAGTCCGGACACCTGTCTTATGGCTACACCTTC. Protein product: CASSLQSGHLSYGYTF. The genes are TRBV5-1 and TRBJ1-2; D possibly corresponds to TRBD1 (5 bases). Per germline, CDR1 SGHRS and CDR2 YFSETQ. The V and J ends lost 1 base and 5 bases respectively, with 18 bases between them. This CDR3 spans 16 amino acids.

In its sample, this clone was seen a few times. The J gene is TRBJ2-1, the V gene TRBV29-1; possible D gene TRBD2, 5 bases. In germline, CDR1 is SQVTM, CDR2 ANQGSEA. The CDR3 runs 14 residues. Trimming stripped 4 bases from V and 2 bases from J, with 12 bases between. Here the CDR3 reads CSVVADLPYNEQFF. CDR3 nucleotide sequence: TGCAGCGTTGTCGCGGACTTACCCTACAATGAGCAGTTCTTC.

J is TRBJ1-2 and V is TRBV6-5; a possible D gene is TRBD1 (6 bases). The CDR3 is 13 amino acids. V was clipped by 6 bases and J by 4 bases, with 12 bases between them. Germline CDR1 MNHEY, CDR2 SVGAGI. The CDR3 loop reads CASRWDNSYGYTF. CDR3 sequence (DNA): TGTGCCAGCAGGTGGGACAACTCCTATGGCTACACCTTC.

The chain combines TRBV6-1 with TRBJ1-5; D might be TRBD1 (6 bases). This CDR3 is built from 14 residues. V lost 0 bases and J lost 5, with 8 bases in between. CDR1 and CDR2 (germline): MNHNS, SASEGT. CDR3 in amino acids: CASSEARGYQPQHF. CDR3 sequence (DNA): TGTGCCAGCAGTGAAGCCAGGGGTTATCAGCCCCAGCATTTT.

In its sample, this clone was seen a few times. The chain carries TRBV30 and TRBJ1-1; D not resolved. The ends were cut back, 6 bases at V and 3 bases at J, with 11 bases in the middle. The CDR3 runs to 12 residues. Germline CDR1 reads GTSNPN; CDR2 reads SVGIG (reference sequence). The CDR3 DNA follows: TGTGCCTGCCGGGATCTTTACACTGAAGCTTTCTTT. Encoded protein: CACRDLYTEAFF.

The V call is TRBV7-9, the J call TRBJ1-1; a weak D match, TRBD1 (6 bases). CDR1 is SEHNR, CDR2 FQNEAQ, per germline (reference sequence). CDR3 size: 15 residues. The germline V and J ends were trimmed by 1 base and 4 bases, with 13 bases remaining between them. The CDR3: CASSLGGRGRTEAFF. The DNA of the CDR3 is TGTGCCAGCAGCTTAGGGGGCAGGGGCCGCACTGAAGCTTTCTTT.

This chain connects TRBV28 to TRBJ1-1; D gene ambiguous. Germline lookup yields CDR1 MDHEN and CDR2 SYDVKM. This CDR3 has 15 residues. V was cut by 9 bases and J by 4 bases, with 21 bases left in between. The CDR3 here is CASSGSGPGGTEAFF. DNA for the CDR3: TGTGCCAGTAGCGGGAGTGGGCCAGGCGGCACTGAAGCTTTCTTT.